This TCR beta chain was observed in a study of blood T cell repertoires in COVID-19. V lost 0 bases and J 7 bases, leaving 13 bases between the germline ends. This CDR3 is 15 amino acids long. Germline V gene sequence: CDR1 SGHRS, CDR2 YFSETQ. Assay used: immunoSEQ multiplex PCR; TCRdb lists only in-frame clones, some missing. Of roughly 230,000 clones listed, approximately 83% are singletons. The sample taken for sequencing was peripheral blood. The V and J genes are TRBV5-1 and TRBJ1-4, with D maybe TRBD1 (6 bases). The clonotype was recovered from a human donor in a cohort sampled during active COVID-19. The CDR3 reads CASSLAGSGVEKLFF. CDR3 nucleotides: TGCGCCAGCAGCTTGGCCGGGTCAGGGGTTGAAAAACTGTTTTTT.